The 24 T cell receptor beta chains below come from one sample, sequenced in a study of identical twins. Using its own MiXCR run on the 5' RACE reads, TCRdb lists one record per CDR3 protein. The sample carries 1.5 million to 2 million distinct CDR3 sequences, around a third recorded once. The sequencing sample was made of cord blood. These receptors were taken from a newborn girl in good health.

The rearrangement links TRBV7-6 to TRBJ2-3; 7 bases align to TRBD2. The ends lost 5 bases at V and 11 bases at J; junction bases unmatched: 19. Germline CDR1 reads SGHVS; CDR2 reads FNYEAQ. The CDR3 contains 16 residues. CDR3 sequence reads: CASSPQSGTFYNEQYF. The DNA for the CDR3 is TGTGCCAGCAGCCCACAGAGCGGGACCTTCTACAATGAGCAGTATTTT.

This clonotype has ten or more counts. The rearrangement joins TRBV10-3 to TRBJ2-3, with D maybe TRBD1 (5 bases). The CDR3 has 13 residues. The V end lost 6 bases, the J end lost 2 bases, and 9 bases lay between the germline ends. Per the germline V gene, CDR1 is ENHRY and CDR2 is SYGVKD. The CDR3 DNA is TGTGCCATCAGCGTGACAGTCACAGATACGCAGTATTTT. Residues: CAISVTVTDTQYF.

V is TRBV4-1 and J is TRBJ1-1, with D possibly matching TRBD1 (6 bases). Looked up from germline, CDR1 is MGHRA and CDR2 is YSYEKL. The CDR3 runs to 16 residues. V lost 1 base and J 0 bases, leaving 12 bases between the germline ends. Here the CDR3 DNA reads TGCGCCAGCAGCCAAGTCGGGGGCGAAGTGAACACTGAAGCTTTCTTT. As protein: CASSQVGGEVNTEAFF.

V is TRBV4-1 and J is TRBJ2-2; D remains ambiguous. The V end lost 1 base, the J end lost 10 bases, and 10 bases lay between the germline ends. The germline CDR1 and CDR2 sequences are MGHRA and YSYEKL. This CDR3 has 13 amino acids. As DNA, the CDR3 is TGCGCCAGCAGCCAAGCTTTTGACGAGGAGCTGTTTTTT. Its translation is CASSQAFDEELFF.

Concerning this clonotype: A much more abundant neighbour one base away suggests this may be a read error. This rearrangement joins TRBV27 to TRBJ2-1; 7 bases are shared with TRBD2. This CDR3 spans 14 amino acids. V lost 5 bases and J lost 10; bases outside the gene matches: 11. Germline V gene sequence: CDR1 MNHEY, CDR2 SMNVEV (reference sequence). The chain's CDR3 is CASSRMGTGGEQFF. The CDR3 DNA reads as TGTGCCAGCAGTAGAATGGGAACGGGAGGAGAGCAGTTCTTC.

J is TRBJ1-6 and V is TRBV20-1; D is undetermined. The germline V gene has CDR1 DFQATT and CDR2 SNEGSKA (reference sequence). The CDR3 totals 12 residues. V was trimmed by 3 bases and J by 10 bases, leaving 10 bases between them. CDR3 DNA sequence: TGCAGTGCTAGTATCGGAATGTCACCCCTCCACTTT. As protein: CSASIGMSPLHF.

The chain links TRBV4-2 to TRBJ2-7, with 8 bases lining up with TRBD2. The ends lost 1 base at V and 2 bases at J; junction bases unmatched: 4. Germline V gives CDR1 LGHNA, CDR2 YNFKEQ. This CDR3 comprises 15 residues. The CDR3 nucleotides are TGTGCCAGCAGCCAAGGCAGGACTAGCCCCTACGAGCAGTACTTC. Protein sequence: CASSQGRTSPYEQYF.

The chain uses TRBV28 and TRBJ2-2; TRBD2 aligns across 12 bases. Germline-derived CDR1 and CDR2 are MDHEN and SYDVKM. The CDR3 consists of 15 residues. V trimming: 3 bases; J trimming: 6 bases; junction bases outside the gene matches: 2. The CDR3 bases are TGTGCCAGCAGTTTCAGACTAGCGGGAGCCGGGGAGCTGTTTTTT. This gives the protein CASSFRLAGAGELFF.

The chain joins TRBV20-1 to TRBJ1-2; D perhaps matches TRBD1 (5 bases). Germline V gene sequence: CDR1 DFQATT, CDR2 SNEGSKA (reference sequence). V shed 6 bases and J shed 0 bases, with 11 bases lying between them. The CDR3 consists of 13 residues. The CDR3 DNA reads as TGCAGTGCGGAAAGACAGCCTAACTATGGCTACACCTTC. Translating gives CSAERQPNYGYTF.

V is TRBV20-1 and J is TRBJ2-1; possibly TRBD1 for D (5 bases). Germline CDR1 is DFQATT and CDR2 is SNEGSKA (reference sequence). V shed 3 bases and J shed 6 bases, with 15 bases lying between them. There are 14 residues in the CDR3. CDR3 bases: TGCAGTGCTAGCCCATCGACAGACCCCAATGAGCAGTTCTTC. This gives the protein CSASPSTDPNEQFF.

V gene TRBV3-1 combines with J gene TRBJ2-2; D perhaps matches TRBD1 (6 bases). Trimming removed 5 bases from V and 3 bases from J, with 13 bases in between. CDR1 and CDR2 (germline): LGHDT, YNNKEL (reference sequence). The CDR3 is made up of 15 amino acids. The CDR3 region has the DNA TGTGCCAGCAGCGTCCGGGACACCGACACCGGGGAGCTGTTTTTT. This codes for CASSVRDTDTGELFF.

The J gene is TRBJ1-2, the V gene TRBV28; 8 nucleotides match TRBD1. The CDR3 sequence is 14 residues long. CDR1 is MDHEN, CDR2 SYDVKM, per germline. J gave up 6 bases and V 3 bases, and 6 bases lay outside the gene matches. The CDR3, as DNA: TGTGCCAGCAGTTTCCGGACAGGGAGGCATGGCTACACCTTC. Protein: CASSFRTGRHGYTF.

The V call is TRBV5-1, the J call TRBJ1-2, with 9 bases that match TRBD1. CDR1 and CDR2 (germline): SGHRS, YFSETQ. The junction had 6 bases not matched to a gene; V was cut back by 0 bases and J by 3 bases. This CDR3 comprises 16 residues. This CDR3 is CASSLETGQGHYGYTF. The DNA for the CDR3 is TGCGCCAGCAGCTTGGAGACAGGACAGGGGCACTATGGCTACACCTTC.

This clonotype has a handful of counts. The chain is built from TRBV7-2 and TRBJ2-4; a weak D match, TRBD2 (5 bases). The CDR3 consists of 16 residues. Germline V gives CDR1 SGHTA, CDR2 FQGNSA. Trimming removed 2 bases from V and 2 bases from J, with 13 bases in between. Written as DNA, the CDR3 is TGTGCCAGCAGCTTACCCGTTTACGGGACCAAAAACATTCAGTACTTC. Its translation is CASSLPVYGTKNIQYF.

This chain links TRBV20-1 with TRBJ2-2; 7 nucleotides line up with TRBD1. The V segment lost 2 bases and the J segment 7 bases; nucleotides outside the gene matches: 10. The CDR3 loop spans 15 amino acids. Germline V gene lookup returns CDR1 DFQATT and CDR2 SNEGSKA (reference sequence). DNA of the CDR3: TGCAGTGCTAGAAGGTCTGAGGGGGCATTCGGGGAGCTGTTTTTT. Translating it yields CSARRSEGAFGELFF.

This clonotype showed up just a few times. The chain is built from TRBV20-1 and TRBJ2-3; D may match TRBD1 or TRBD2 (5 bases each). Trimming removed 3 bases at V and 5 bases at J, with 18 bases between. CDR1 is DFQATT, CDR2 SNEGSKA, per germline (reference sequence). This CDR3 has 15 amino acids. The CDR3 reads CSASRGQLWGDTQYF. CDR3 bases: TGCAGTGCTAGCCGGGGCCAACTTTGGGGAGATACGCAGTATTTT.

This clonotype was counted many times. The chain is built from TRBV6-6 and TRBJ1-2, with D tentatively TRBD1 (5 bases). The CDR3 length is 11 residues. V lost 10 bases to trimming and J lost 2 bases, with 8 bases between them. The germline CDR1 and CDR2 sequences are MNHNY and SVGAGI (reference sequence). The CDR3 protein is CATRQNYGYTF. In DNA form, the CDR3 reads TGTGCCACCAGACAGAACTATGGCTACACCTTC.

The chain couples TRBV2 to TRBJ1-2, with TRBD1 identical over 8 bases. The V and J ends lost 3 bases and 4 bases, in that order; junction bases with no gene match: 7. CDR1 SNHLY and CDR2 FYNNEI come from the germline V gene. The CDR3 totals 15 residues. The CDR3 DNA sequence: TGTGCCAGCAGTGACCCCGGACAGGGTGCCTATGGCTACACCTTC. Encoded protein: CASSDPGQGAYGYTF.

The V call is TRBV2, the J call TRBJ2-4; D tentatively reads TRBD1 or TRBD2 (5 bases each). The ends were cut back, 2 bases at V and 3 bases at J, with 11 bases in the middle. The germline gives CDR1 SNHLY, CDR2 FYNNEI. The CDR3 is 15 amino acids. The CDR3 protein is CASSERTLVKNIQYF. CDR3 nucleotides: TGTGCCAGCAGTGAAAGGACACTAGTCAAAAACATTCAGTACTTC. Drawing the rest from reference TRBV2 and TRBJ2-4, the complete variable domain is EPEVTQTPSHQVTQMGQEVILRCVPISNHLYFYWYRQILGQKVEFLVSFYNNEISEKSEIFDDQFSVERPDGSNFTLKIRSTKLEDSAMYFCASSERTLVKNIQYFGAGTRLSVL.

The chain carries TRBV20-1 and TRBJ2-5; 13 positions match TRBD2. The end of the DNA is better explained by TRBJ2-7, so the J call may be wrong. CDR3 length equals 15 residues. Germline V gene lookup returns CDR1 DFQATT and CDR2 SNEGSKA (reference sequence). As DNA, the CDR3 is TGCAGTGCTAGTACTAGCGGGAGGGCCCCCTACGAGCAGTACTTC. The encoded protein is CSASTSGRAPYEQYF.

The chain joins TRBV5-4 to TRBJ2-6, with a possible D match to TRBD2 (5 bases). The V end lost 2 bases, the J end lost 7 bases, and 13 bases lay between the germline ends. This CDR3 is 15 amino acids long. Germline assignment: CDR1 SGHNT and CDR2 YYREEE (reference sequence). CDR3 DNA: TGTGCCAGCAGCTTTTTCGACCCGGGAGCCAACGTCCTGACTTTC. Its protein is CASSFFDPGANVLTF.

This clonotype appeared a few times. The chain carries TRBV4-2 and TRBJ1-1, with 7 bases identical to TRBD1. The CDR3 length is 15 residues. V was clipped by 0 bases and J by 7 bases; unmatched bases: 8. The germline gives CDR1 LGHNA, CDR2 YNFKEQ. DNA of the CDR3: TGTGCCAGCAGCCAAGATTTGACAGGGCGGGATGAAGCTTTCTTT. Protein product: CASSQDLTGRDEAFF.

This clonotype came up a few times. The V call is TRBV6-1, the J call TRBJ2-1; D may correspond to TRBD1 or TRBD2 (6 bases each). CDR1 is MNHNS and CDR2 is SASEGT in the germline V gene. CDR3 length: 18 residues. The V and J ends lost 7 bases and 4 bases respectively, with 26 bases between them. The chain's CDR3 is CASNLRGQPDKPYNEQFF. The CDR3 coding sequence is TGTGCCAGCAACTTACGGGGGCAACCCGATAAACCTTACAATGAGCAGTTCTTC.

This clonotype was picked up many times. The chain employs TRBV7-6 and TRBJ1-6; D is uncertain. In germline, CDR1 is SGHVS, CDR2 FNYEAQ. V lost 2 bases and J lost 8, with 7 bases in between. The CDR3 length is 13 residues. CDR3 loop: CASSLKEDSPLHF. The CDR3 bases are TGTGCCAGCAGCTTAAAGGAAGATTCACCCCTCCACTTT.